Listed below are T cell receptor beta chains from one sample, sequenced in a study of T cell responses to AZD1222 COVID-19 vaccine. TCRdb's table, derived via immunoSEQ multiplex PCR, lists solely in-frame clones and lacks some. The table shows about 160,000 clones, with 70% to 90% occurring only once. Material: peripheral blood, obtained 28 days after the second AZD1222 dose. These receptors were collected from an adult who received the AZD1222 COVID-19 vaccine. CDR3s include the opening cysteine and the closing phenylalanine or tryptophan. D genes are given only for firm matches. The listing skips clone size in some rows; elsewhere it reads once, few, many or a size class.

clone size,V gene,D gene,J gene,CDR3 DNA,CDR3 protein
NA,TRBV19,TRBD1,TRBJ1-1,TGTGCCAGTAGTATAGGGGGACAGAGGTACACTGAAGCTTTCTTT,CASSIGGQRYTEAFF
once,TRBV4-1,NA,TRBJ1-6,TGCGCCAGCAGCCAAGGGGGGGACTCCAGACAGTCACCCCTCCACTTT,CASSQGGDSRQSPLHF
NA,TRBV28,NA,TRBJ1-2,TGTGCCAGCAGTTTGGATGGCTACACCTTC,CASSLDGYTF
once,TRBV3-1/TRBV3-2,NA,TRBJ1-1,TGTGCCAGCAGCAGGGGCAGCGAAGCTTTCTTT,CASSRGSEAFF
NA,TRBV30,TRBD2,TRBJ2-3,TGTGCCTACCAACGGACTAGCGGGGGCACAGATACGCAGTATTTT,CAYQRTSGGTDTQYF
NA,TRBV29-1,NA,TRBJ1-3,TGCAGCGTTGGACTGACTACTGGAAACACCATATATTTT,CSVGLTTGNTIYF
few,TRBV27,NA,TRBJ2-2,TGTGCCAGCAAGGACTTCCGCGCGAACACCGGGGAGCTGTTTTTT,CASKDFRANTGELFF
NA,TRBV6-5,NA,TRBJ1-6,TGTGCCAGCAGTTCCCGTTTCCGCAATTCACCCCTCCACTTT,CASSSRFRNSPLHF
NA,TRBV30,TRBD1,TRBJ2-7,TGTGCCTGGGCCGCGCTCGGGACAGGCAAGCAGTACTTC,CAWAALGTGKQYF
NA,TRBV3-1/TRBV3-2,NA,TRBJ1-3,TGTGCCAGCAGCCAGCTAAACACCATATATTTT,CASSQLNTIYF
NA,TRBV25-1,NA,TRBJ1-2,TGTGCCAGCCGAGGGGGATCGGGGGATGGCTACACCTTC,CASRGGSGDGYTF
NA,TRBV13,NA,TRBJ1-4,TGTGCCAGCAGCTTATCTAAGGGACTAACAACTAATGAAAAACTGTTTTTT,CASSLSKGLTTNEKLFF
NA,TRBV5-1,TRBD2,TRBJ2-1,TGCGCCAGCAGGTCGGAGGGACTAGCGGGGGAGCAATACAATGAGCAGTTCTTC,CASRSEGLAGEQYNEQFF
NA,TRBV6-5,NA,TRBJ1-2,TGTGCCAGCAAGGATCCTATCAGATATGGCTACACCTTC,CASKDPIRYGYTF
NA,TRBV5-1,NA,TRBJ1-6,TGCGCCAGCAGCTTGGCGGGGACCGACTCACCCCTCCACTTT,CASSLAGTDSPLHF
NA,TRBV5-1,NA,TRBJ2-5,TGCGCCAGCAGCTTGGCTGAGGGTGGCCAAGAGACCCAGTACTTC,CASSLAEGGQETQYF
NA,TRBV30,NA,TRBJ2-1,TGTGCCTGGAGTCGAATACAGGGAATAAGCTCCTACAATGAGCAGTTCTTC,CAWSRIQGISSYNEQFF
NA,TRBV5-1,NA,TRBJ1-1,TGCGCCAGCACCTCCTCCGGGAACACTGAAGCTTTCTTT,CASTSSGNTEAFF
NA,TRBV27,NA,TRBJ1-1,TGTGCCAGCAGTTGGGCAGATACCAACACTGAAGCTTTCTTT,CASSWADTNTEAFF
once,TRBV27,NA,TRBJ1-1,TGTGCCAGCAGTTTTGGGGGGATGAACACTGAAGCTTTCTTT,CASSFGGMNTEAFF